This T cell receptor beta chain was sequenced in a study of blood T cell repertoires in COVID-19. Background on the study: Acute and convalescent COVID-19 specimens originated in the United States, Italy and Spain. T cells, B-cell-depleted T cells, or PBMCs supplied cDNA or gDNA.

As processed by the authors: Reference gene primers were amplified, and this amplification served to estimate nucleated cell counts. Sequenced by immunoSEQ multiplex PCR; TCRdb stores in-frame clones only, minus some. That table supplies the V and J calls and clone size; D and trimming were determined from the DNA. Among 270,000 or so clones listed, approximately 84% were seen once. Germline assignment: CDR1 SQVTM and CDR2 ANQGSEA. The CDR3 length is 13 residues. V lost 5 bases, J lost 2 bases, and 4 bases stayed unmatched. The V and J genes are TRBV29-1 and TRBJ1-2; 8 bases match TRBD1. The specimen was peripheral blood. This receptor was taken from a human donor in a cohort sampled during active COVID-19. The CDR3 region is CSVSGQVNYGYTF. The CDR3 DNA follows: TGCAGCGTTTCGGGACAGGTCAACTATGGCTACACCTTC.